A selection of T cell receptor beta chains follows, all from one sample in a study of blood T cell repertoires in COVID-19. Clones were sequenced by immunoSEQ multiplex PCR, and TCRdb holds only the in-frame ones, with some missing. The profile shows around 100,000 clones, more than 80% of them singletons. Material: peripheral blood. The receptor source for this set is a woman aged 60 to 75 with acute or convalescent COVID-19. The CDR3 runs from the conserved cysteine through the conserved F or W. The D gene is left open where the match is weak. The size of a clone is reported for some rows only, either as once, few or many, or as a class for expanded clones.

abundance: -
v_gene: TRBV28
d_gene: -
j_gene: TRBJ1-2
CDR3nt: TGTGCCAGCAGTTTAGGTCTAAGCTATGGCTACACCTTC
CDR3aa: CASSLGLSYGYTF

abundance: -
v_gene: TRBV27
d_gene: -
j_gene: TRBJ2-1
CDR3nt: TGTGCCAGCAGTAAGCCGGGACTGTCCAATGAGCAGTTCTTC
CDR3aa: CASSKPGLSNEQFF

abundance: few
v_gene: TRBV19
d_gene: TRBD1
j_gene: TRBJ1-6
CDR3nt: TGTGCCAGTAGCAACCGGGACAGGGGTAATTCACCCCTCCACTTT
CDR3aa: CASSNRDRGNSPLHF

abundance: -
v_gene: TRBV18
d_gene: -
j_gene: TRBJ1-5
CDR3nt: TGTGCCAGCTCAAGGGGGACCAGCAATCAGCCCCAGCATTTT
CDR3aa: CASSRGTSNQPQHF

abundance: -
v_gene: TRBV7-3
d_gene: -
j_gene: TRBJ2-5
CDR3nt: TGTGCCAGCAGCTCCGTCGGGGGTGTCGAGACCCAGTACTTC
CDR3aa: CASSSVGGVETQYF

abundance: -
v_gene: TRBV19
d_gene: TRBD2
j_gene: TRBJ2-1
CDR3nt: TGTGCCAGTAGTATAACTGTCAGTCGGCGGGAGGGCCGGAATGAGCAGTTCTTC
CDR3aa: CASSITVSRREGRNEQFF

abundance: -
v_gene: TRBV24-1
d_gene: TRBD1
j_gene: TRBJ1-5
CDR3nt: TGTGCCACCAGTGACGCTCAGGGGGATCAGCCCCAGCATTTT
CDR3aa: CATSDAQGDQPQHF

abundance: -
v_gene: TRBV7-2
d_gene: -
j_gene: TRBJ1-1
CDR3nt: TGTGCCAGCAGCTTACTGACATCCTTCGAAGCTTTCTTT
CDR3aa: CASSLLTSFEAFF

abundance: -
v_gene: TRBV2
d_gene: TRBD1
j_gene: TRBJ2-7
CDR3nt: TGTGCCAGCAGTGAAGGGGGGACAGGGATAAGCGAGCAGTACTTC
CDR3aa: CASSEGGTGISEQYF

abundance: -
v_gene: TRBV18
d_gene: -
j_gene: TRBJ2-2
CDR3nt: TGTGCCAGCTCCCTCAGGGAGAACACCGGGGAGCTGTTTTTT
CDR3aa: CASSLRENTGELFF

abundance: -
v_gene: TRBV7-9
d_gene: -
j_gene: TRBJ2-3
CDR3nt: TGTGCCAGCAGCTTAGAGGCCGGACATCAGTATTTT
CDR3aa: CASSLEAGHQYF

abundance: -
v_gene: TRBV3-1/TRBV3-2
d_gene: TRBD1
j_gene: TRBJ1-6
CDR3nt: TGTGCCAGCAGCCCCCCGGACAGGGGGCCTGCTTTTACCCCACCCCTCCACTTT
CDR3aa: CASSPPDRGPAFTPPLHF

abundance: -
v_gene: TRBV28
d_gene: TRBD1
j_gene: TRBJ1-2
CDR3nt: TGTGCCAGCAGAGAGGGGGGAATAGGGGGCGCAGACTATGGCTACACCTTC
CDR3aa: CASREGGIGGADYGYTF

abundance: -
v_gene: TRBV5-1
d_gene: TRBD2
j_gene: TRBJ2-1
CDR3nt: TGCGCCAGCAGCTCCAGCGGGAGCCACAATGAGCAGTTCTTC
CDR3aa: CASSSSGSHNEQFF

abundance: -
v_gene: TRBV28
d_gene: TRBD1
j_gene: TRBJ1-5
CDR3nt: TGTGCCAGCAGTCCACCGGGACAGGGTTGGTCCGTTAGCAATCAGCCCCAGCATTTT
CDR3aa: CASSPPGQGWSVSNQPQHF

abundance: -
v_gene: TRBV3-1/TRBV3-2
d_gene: -
j_gene: TRBJ1-6
CDR3nt: TGTGCCAGCAGCCAAGGTGGCAGGGGAAACCTTTCACCCCTCCACTTT
CDR3aa: CASSQGGRGNLSPLHF

abundance: -
v_gene: TRBV28
d_gene: -
j_gene: TRBJ1-5
CDR3nt: TGTGCCAGCAGCCCCGCAGGGCCAAGCAATCAGCCCCAGCATTTT
CDR3aa: CASSPAGPSNQPQHF

abundance: -
v_gene: TRBV19
d_gene: -
j_gene: TRBJ2-7
CDR3nt: TGTGCCAGTAGTATAGCCCCTGGGCCATACGAGCAGTACTTC
CDR3aa: CASSIAPGPYEQYF

abundance: -
v_gene: TRBV3-1/TRBV3-2
d_gene: TRBD2
j_gene: TRBJ2-5
CDR3nt: TGTGCCAGCAGCCAAGACTGGCGGGGGCAAGAGACCCAGTACTTC
CDR3aa: CASSQDWRGQETQYF

abundance: -
v_gene: TRBV14
d_gene: -
j_gene: TRBJ2-1
CDR3nt: TGTGCCAGCAGCCCAGGTTACCCAAGCTCCTACAATGAGCAGTTCTTC
CDR3aa: CASSPGYPSSYNEQFF

abundance: -
v_gene: TRBV29-1
d_gene: TRBD1
j_gene: TRBJ2-1
CDR3nt: TGCAGCGTGACAGGGTCTTACAATGAGCAGTTCTTC
CDR3aa: CSVTGSYNEQFF

abundance: -
v_gene: TRBV29-1
d_gene: -
j_gene: TRBJ1-5
CDR3nt: TGCAGCGTTGGGGCCCGCAATCAGCCCCAGCATTTT
CDR3aa: CSVGARNQPQHF

abundance: few
v_gene: TRBV3-1/TRBV3-2
d_gene: TRBD1
j_gene: TRBJ1-2
CDR3nt: TGTGCCAGCAGCCCGACCGGGACAGGGAATGGCTACACCTTC
CDR3aa: CASSPTGTGNGYTF

abundance: -
v_gene: TRBV28
d_gene: TRBD1
j_gene: TRBJ1-2
CDR3nt: TGTGCCAGCAGCCTCGGGACAGGTTATGGCTACACCTTC
CDR3aa: CASSLGTGYGYTF

abundance: -
v_gene: TRBV12-3/TRBV12-4
d_gene: TRBD2
j_gene: TRBJ2-1
CDR3nt: TGTGCCAGCAAGCGGGACGAGTACAATGAGCAGTTCTTC
CDR3aa: CASKRDEYNEQFF

abundance: -
v_gene: TRBV30
d_gene: -
j_gene: TRBJ1-1
CDR3nt: TGTGCCTGGAGTGTAGCGACGAACACTGAAGCTTTCTTT
CDR3aa: CAWSVATNTEAFF

abundance: -
v_gene: TRBV2
d_gene: -
j_gene: TRBJ2-1
CDR3nt: TGTGCCAGCATACAGGTTCGGCACAATGAGCAGTTCTTC
CDR3aa: CASIQVRHNEQFF

abundance: -
v_gene: TRBV3-1/TRBV3-2
d_gene: -
j_gene: TRBJ1-1
CDR3nt: TGTGCCAGCAGCCAAGACCCGTCGGGAATTGGCACTGAAGCTTTCTTT
CDR3aa: CASSQDPSGIGTEAFF

abundance: -
v_gene: TRBV28
d_gene: TRBD1
j_gene: TRBJ1-1
CDR3nt: TGTGCCAGCAGGGGGACAGGTACGCGAGCTTTCTTT
CDR3aa: CASRGTGTRAFF

abundance: -
v_gene: TRBV4-2
d_gene: TRBD2
j_gene: TRBJ2-1
CDR3nt: TGTGCCAGCAGCCAAGAACGGACTAGCGGGTTCTACAATGAGCAGTTCTTC
CDR3aa: CASSQERTSGFYNEQFF

abundance: -
v_gene: TRBV5-1
d_gene: -
j_gene: TRBJ2-2
CDR3nt: TGCGCCAGCAGCTCGACGACTAACACCGGGGAGCTGTTTTTT
CDR3aa: CASSSTTNTGELFF

abundance: -
v_gene: TRBV19
d_gene: TRBD1
j_gene: TRBJ1-3
CDR3nt: TGTGCCAGTAGCCTGACAGGGGGCCGAAACACCATATATTTT
CDR3aa: CASSLTGGRNTIYF

abundance: -
v_gene: TRBV3-1/TRBV3-2
d_gene: -
j_gene: TRBJ1-1
CDR3nt: TGTGCCAGCAGCCAAGGGGCACTGAACACTGAAGCTTTCTTT
CDR3aa: CASSQGALNTEAFF

abundance: once
v_gene: TRBV6-5
d_gene: TRBD2
j_gene: TRBJ2-3
CDR3nt: TGTGCCAGCGCCTTTGCGGGAGCAGGTGGAGATACGCAGTATTTT
CDR3aa: CASAFAGAGGDTQYF

abundance: few
v_gene: TRBV6-6
d_gene: TRBD1
j_gene: TRBJ1-1
CDR3nt: TGTGCCAGCAGTTCGGACAGGGGGGCATTTAGTAGGGGAGCTTTCTTT
CDR3aa: CASSSDRGAFSRGAFF

abundance: -
v_gene: TRBV7-9
d_gene: TRBD1
j_gene: TRBJ2-7
CDR3nt: TGTGCCAGCAGCTCACAGGGGGTCTACGAGCAGTACTTC
CDR3aa: CASSSQGVYEQYF

abundance: -
v_gene: TRBV7-9
d_gene: -
j_gene: TRBJ1-2
CDR3nt: TGTGCCAGTGAGGAGGGAGGCTACACCTTC
CDR3aa: CASEEGGYTF

abundance: once
v_gene: TRBV7-3
d_gene: -
j_gene: TRBJ2-3
CDR3nt: TGTGCCAGCAGCCTACTGGGGGGTGACACAGATACGCAGTATTTT
CDR3aa: CASSLLGGDTDTQYF

abundance: -
v_gene: TRBV6-6
d_gene: TRBD1
j_gene: TRBJ2-5
CDR3nt: TGTGCCAGCAGTTTGGGGACAGGGGGCGCGCAGGAGACCCAGTACTTC
CDR3aa: CASSLGTGGAQETQYF

abundance: -
v_gene: TRBV19
d_gene: TRBD1
j_gene: TRBJ1-2
CDR3nt: TGTGCCAGTAGTATAATCGGACAGGGCGCTAACTATGGCTACACCTTC
CDR3aa: CASSIIGQGANYGYTF

abundance: -
v_gene: TRBV5-1
d_gene: -
j_gene: TRBJ1-1
CDR3nt: TGCGCCAGCAGCTTGCGGTTCCAGAACACTGAAGCTTTCTTT
CDR3aa: CASSLRFQNTEAFF

abundance: -
v_gene: TRBV6-5
d_gene: -
j_gene: TRBJ2-6
CDR3nt: TGTGCCAGCAGTTACCGGAGCTCTGGGGCCAACGTCCTGACTTTC
CDR3aa: CASSYRSSGANVLTF

abundance: -
v_gene: TRBV7-9
d_gene: TRBD2
j_gene: TRBJ2-1
CDR3nt: TGTGCCAGCAGCTCCCCAGTACTAGCGGGAGGCCAGTTCTTC
CDR3aa: CASSSPVLAGGQFF

abundance: once
v_gene: TRBV19
d_gene: -
j_gene: TRBJ1-1
CDR3nt: TGTGCCAGTAGTATTAAGGGGGAGCATCTCAACACTGAAGCTTTCTTT
CDR3aa: CASSIKGEHLNTEAFF

abundance: -
v_gene: TRBV6-6
d_gene: TRBD1
j_gene: TRBJ1-2
CDR3nt: TGTGCCAGCACCCTAGGAGGGACAGGAGATAACTATGGCTACACCTTC
CDR3aa: CASTLGGTGDNYGYTF

abundance: -
v_gene: TRBV7-2
d_gene: TRBD1
j_gene: TRBJ1-2
CDR3nt: TGTGCCAGCAGCTTATTTACAGGGGAAGGCTACACCTTC
CDR3aa: CASSLFTGEGYTF

abundance: -
v_gene: TRBV6-5
d_gene: -
j_gene: TRBJ1-1
CDR3nt: TGTGCCAGCATTTTAAACACTGAAGCTTTCTTT
CDR3aa: CASILNTEAFF

abundance: -
v_gene: TRBV29-1
d_gene: TRBD1
j_gene: TRBJ1-1
CDR3nt: TGCAGCGGCAGACAGGGGTGGACTGAAGCTTTCTTT
CDR3aa: CSGRQGWTEAFF

abundance: -
v_gene: TRBV28
d_gene: -
j_gene: TRBJ1-6
CDR3nt: TGTGCCAGCAGTTCCCCGTCGCTAGCCCTCCACTTT
CDR3aa: CASSSPSLALHF

abundance: -
v_gene: TRBV5-1
d_gene: -
j_gene: TRBJ2-3
CDR3nt: TGCGCCAGCAGCTTGTCGGCAGATACGCAGTATTTT
CDR3aa: CASSLSADTQYF

abundance: -
v_gene: TRBV30
d_gene: -
j_gene: TRBJ1-5
CDR3nt: TGTGCCTGGAGTGTACAAGGGGTCAATCAGCCCCAGCATTTT
CDR3aa: CAWSVQGVNQPQHF

abundance: -
v_gene: TRBV28
d_gene: -
j_gene: TRBJ1-1
CDR3nt: TGTGCCAGCAGTTTAGGGGGCGAGGAAGCTTTCTTT
CDR3aa: CASSLGGEEAFF

abundance: -
v_gene: TRBV5-5
d_gene: -
j_gene: TRBJ2-1
CDR3nt: TGTGCCAGCAGCTTGGACGGGACTGGGTACAATGAGCAGTTCTTC
CDR3aa: CASSLDGTGYNEQFF